This is a list of T cell receptor beta chains from one sample in a study of control samples from healthy donors and cancer patients. Some clones are missing from TCRdb's copy, which holds only in-frame ones; the method was immunoSEQ multiplex PCR. The repertoire has 90,000 to 110,000 clones, 90% of them found once; the top ten carry about 4.2%. The sequenced sample was blood. The receptors were sampled from a human donor in good health. The donor label of this sample is uncertain. Each CDR3 is given with its conserved first and last residue. The D gene is left open where the match is weak.

TRBD1	TRBV5-1	TRBJ1-1	CASNRQGGMNTEAFF
TRBD2	TRBV2	TRBJ2-1	CASSLGLAGYNEQFF
TRBD1	TRBV6-2/TRBV6-3	TRBJ1-2	CASSPRGQGNYGYTF
-	TRBV28	TRBJ1-5	CASSFGVAGSINQPQHF
-	TRBV7-9	TRBJ1-2	CASSLGRSYGYTF
-	TRBV6-5	TRBJ1-5	CASSHGTENQPQHF
-	TRBV5-8	TRBJ1-5	CASSFGQSNQPQHF
-	TRBV5-1	TRBJ2-2	CASSPAGNTGELFF
-	TRBV5-8	TRBJ1-6	CASSSSYNSPLHF
-	TRBV12-3/TRBV12-4	TRBJ1-5	CASSQGVSQPQHF
-	TRBV10-3	TRBJ1-2	CAISDLGTTYGYTF
-	TRBV13	TRBJ2-7	CASSSAGTVLYEQYF
-	TRBV5-8	TRBJ2-5	CASSFSVDQETQYF
-	TRBV12-3/TRBV12-4	TRBJ1-5	CAIPNGGRPQHF
-	TRBV5-6	TRBJ1-5	CASSLGQNQPQHF
TRBD1	TRBV5-1	TRBJ2-7	CASSPGTGGSSYEQYF
-	TRBV10-3	TRBJ1-4	CAISENEKLFF
-	TRBV28	TRBJ1-2	CASSSARGYNYGYTF
-	TRBV10-3	TRBJ1-4	CAISEGVEKLFF
-	TRBV5-1	TRBJ2-3	CASSLERVSLTDTQYF
TRBD1	TRBV6-6	TRBJ2-5	CASSYSGTAETQYF
-	TRBV25-1	TRBJ1-5	CASSDSGHYNQPQHF
-	TRBV5-4	TRBJ2-3	CASSSPSSPTDTQYF
TRBD1	TRBV10-3	TRBJ2-2	CAISSGTGASSGTGELFF